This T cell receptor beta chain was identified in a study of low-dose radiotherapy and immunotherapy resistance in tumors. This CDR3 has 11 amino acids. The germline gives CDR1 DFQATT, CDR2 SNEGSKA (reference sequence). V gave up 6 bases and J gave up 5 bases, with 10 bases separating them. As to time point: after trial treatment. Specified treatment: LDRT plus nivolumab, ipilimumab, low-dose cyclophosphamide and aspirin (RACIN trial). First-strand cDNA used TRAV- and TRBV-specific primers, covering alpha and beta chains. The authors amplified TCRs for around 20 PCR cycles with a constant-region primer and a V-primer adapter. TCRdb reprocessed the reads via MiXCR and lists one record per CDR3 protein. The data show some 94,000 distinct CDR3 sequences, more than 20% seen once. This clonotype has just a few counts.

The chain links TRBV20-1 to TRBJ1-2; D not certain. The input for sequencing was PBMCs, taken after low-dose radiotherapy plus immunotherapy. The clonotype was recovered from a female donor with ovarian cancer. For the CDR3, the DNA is TGCAGTGCCGAGGGAGGTTATGGCTACACCTTC. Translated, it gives CSAEGGYGYTF.